This T cell receptor beta chain was recovered during a study of T cell responses to AZD1222 COVID-19 vaccine. Trimming pared 1 base from V and 8 bases from J, leaving 9 bases between. Per germline, CDR1 SGHRS and CDR2 YFSETQ. CDR3 size: 12 residues. Measured with immunoSEQ multiplex PCR; TCRdb has only the in-frame clones, and not every one. The data show more than 150,000 clones, 85% to 90% seen once. This chain uses TRBV5-1 with TRBJ1-2; unclear D gene. The TCR originated in an adult who received the AZD1222 COVID-19 vaccine. The sequencing used peripheral blood, collected 28 days after the second AZD1222 dose. For the CDR3, the DNA is TGCGCCAGCAGCTTGCCCCCGGGCGGCTACACCTTC. It yields the protein CASSLPPGGYTF. The variable domain in full, with the rest retrieved from reference TRBV5-1 and TRBJ1-2, is KAGVTQTPRYLIKTRGQQVTLSCSPISGHRSVSWYQQTPGQGLQFLFEYFSETQRNKGNFPGRFSGRQFSNSRSEMNVSTLELGDSALYLCASSLPPGGYTFGSGTRLTVV.